A selection of T cell receptor beta chains follows, all from one sample in a study of pediatric ulcerative colitis. Profiling relied on immunoSEQ multiplex PCR, and the TCRdb table lists in-frame clones only, not all of them. The sample holds about 64,000 clones, about 86% seen once. The sequenced material came from blood. These receptors originate from a boy between 10 and 17 years old with severe ulcerative colitis. Both conserved end residues are trimmed from each CDR3. The D gene is left open where the match is weak.

D gene: -
V gene: TRBV18
J gene: TRBJ2-7
CDR3 protein: ASSPQGTYEQY

D gene: -
V gene: TRBV29-1
J gene: TRBJ1-1
CDR3 protein: SAQGAQATNTEAF

D gene: TRBD2
V gene: TRBV19
J gene: TRBJ2-7
CDR3 protein: ASSIAGGRYEQY

D gene: TRBD1
V gene: TRBV7-2
J gene: TRBJ1-2
CDR3 protein: ASSLGGTGGDYGYT

D gene: -
V gene: TRBV5-1
J gene: TRBJ2-5
CDR3 protein: ASSLDSRAETQY

D gene: -
V gene: TRBV30
J gene: TRBJ1-5
CDR3 protein: AWRSGGNQPQH

D gene: TRBD2
V gene: TRBV20-1
J gene: TRBJ2-1
CDR3 protein: SARVSGSRF

D gene: -
V gene: TRBV5-4
J gene: TRBJ1-2
CDR3 protein: ASSSVLGYGYT

D gene: -
V gene: TRBV15
J gene: TRBJ2-1
CDR3 protein: ATSTSSREQF

D gene: -
V gene: TRBV29-1
J gene: TRBJ1-1
CDR3 protein: SATNTEAF

D gene: -
V gene: TRBV19
J gene: TRBJ2-1
CDR3 protein: ASRRGGSSYNEQF

D gene: -
V gene: TRBV6-5
J gene: TRBJ1-5
CDR3 protein: ASRPGRGSQPQH

D gene: TRBD2
V gene: TRBV5-1
J gene: TRBJ2-3
CDR3 protein: ASSFGSSGNTDTQY

D gene: -
V gene: TRBV6-5
J gene: TRBJ2-3
CDR3 protein: ASSYNPGLDTQY

D gene: TRBD1
V gene: TRBV30
J gene: TRBJ2-7
CDR3 protein: AWKPGQDPYEQY

D gene: -
V gene: TRBV21-1
J gene: TRBJ1-1
CDR3 protein: ASPLEGGSGPSGTEAF

D gene: -
V gene: TRBV29-1
J gene: TRBJ2-2
CDR3 protein: SVVGHQPTGELF

D gene: TRBD2
V gene: TRBV7-3
J gene: TRBJ2-5
CDR3 protein: ASSQAGGETQY

D gene: TRBD2
V gene: TRBV11-2
J gene: TRBJ2-3
CDR3 protein: ASSLTSGRGTDTQY

D gene: -
V gene: TRBV19
J gene: TRBJ1-1
CDR3 protein: ASSAQWTPDTEAF

D gene: -
V gene: TRBV5-4
J gene: TRBJ2-2
CDR3 protein: ASSQLLPNTGELF

D gene: -
V gene: TRBV19
J gene: TRBJ1-1
CDR3 protein: ASLPMGGGMTEAF

D gene: TRBD1
V gene: TRBV29-1
J gene: TRBJ1-1
CDR3 protein: SVGDRVRDTEAF